Presented here are 14 T cell receptor beta chains from one specimen sequenced in a study of monozygotic twins with inflammatory bowel disease (dated by TCRdb to the late 2010s). Libraries came from 5' RACE. Instrument used: Illumina HiSeq 2500. After TCRdb reprocessed the reads, each CDR3 protein sequence was kept as one row, without DNA. The table for this sample shows roughly 320,000 distinct CDR3 sequences. The ten largest clones capture about 5% of the sample. The sequenced sample was blood. The receptors originated from a human donor with ulcerative colitis or Crohn's disease, or a healthy co-twin of an affected twin (not recorded which).

The chain is built from TRBV25-1 and TRBJ1-6. Germline values: CDR1 MGHDK, CDR2 SYGVNS. The CDR3 is 11 residues long. The CDR3 here is CASSGGSPLHF.

The chain is built from TRBV5-1 and TRBJ1-5. Germline V CDR1 and CDR2: SGHRS, YFSETQ. CDR3 size: 13 residues. The CDR3 spells CASSYGNNQPQHF.

This chain uses TRBV7-2 with TRBJ1-4; as DNA is missing, the TRBD1 call by TCRdb cannot be tested. There are 16 residues in the CDR3. Germline lookup yields CDR1 SGHTA and CDR2 FQGNSA. CDR3 amino acids: CASSSGPGQGSEKLFF.

The genes are TRBV11-3 and TRBJ2-3; TCRdb selects TRBD2, and the lack of DNA leaves this call unchecked. This CDR3 is 15 amino acids long. Germline CDR1 is SGHNT and CDR2 is YENEEA. CDR3 sequence reads: CASSSGLRAPDTQYF. Drawing the rest from reference TRBV11-3 and TRBJ2-3, the complete variable domain is EAGVVQSPRYKIIEKKQPVAFWCNPISGHNTLYWYLQNLGQGPELLIRYENEEAVDDSQLPKDRFSAERLKGVDSTLKIQPAELGDSAVYLCASSSGLRAPDTQYFGPGTRLTVL.

The chain carries TRBV5-1 and TRBJ1-6; TCRdb calls TRBD1, which cannot be checked without DNA. CDR1 is SGHRS and CDR2 is YFSETQ in the germline V gene. The CDR3 runs to 16 residues. CDR3 protein: CASSPTGQGGSSPLHF.

The chain employs TRBV15 and TRBJ2-2; the D call from TCRdb, TRBD2, cannot be confirmed without DNA. There are 14 residues in the CDR3. Looked up from germline, CDR1 is LNHNV and CDR2 is YYDKDF (reference sequence). CDR3 in amino acids: CATGGRLNTGELFF.

The V call is TRBV25-1, the J call TRBJ2-7; the TRBD2 assignment by TCRdb is unverifiable without DNA. The CDR3 covers 16 residues. Germline CDR1 is MGHDK and CDR2 is SYGVNS. CDR3 amino acids: CASSGRLAGGSWEQYF.

The gene calls are TRBV10-3 and TRBJ2-3; TCRdb calls TRBD1, which cannot be checked without DNA. Germline loops: CDR1 ENHRY, CDR2 SYGVKD. This CDR3 is 15 amino acids long. The CDR3 sequence: CAISEYERGGDTQYF.

The chain joins TRBV27 to TRBJ2-3; no DNA is available, so the TRBD1 call from TCRdb remains unchecked. The CDR3 runs to 16 residues. Germline values: CDR1 MNHEY, CDR2 SMNVEV (reference sequence). The CDR3 sequence: CASSKNDRVGPDTQYF.

V gene TRBV5-1 combines with J gene TRBJ2-7; TCRdb calls TRBD2, which cannot be checked without DNA. This CDR3 has 15 residues. CDR1 SGHRS and CDR2 YFSETQ come from the germline V gene. The chain's CDR3 is CASSLGTSGYYEQYF.

The V call is TRBV12-3 or TRBV12-4, the J call TRBJ1-2; TCRdb's D call of TRBD1 is untestable without DNA. The CDR3 runs to 12 residues. This chain's CDR3 is CASNWGSYGYTF.

The chain uses TRBV7-2 and TRBJ1-1; the TRBD1 assignment by TCRdb is unverifiable without DNA. The germline V gene has CDR1 SGHTA and CDR2 FQGNSA. The CDR3 consists of 15 residues. The CDR3 sequence: CASSWGHRAETEAFF.

The V and J genes are TRBV24-1 and TRBJ2-3; TCRdb's D call, TRBD1, is unchecked because there is no DNA. The CDR3 length is 14 residues. Germline V CDR1 and CDR2: KGHDR, SFDVKD. CDR3 sequence reads: CATSGDRVTDTQYF.

The CDR3 protein is CASSPNRPKNSPLHF. The chain combines TRBV18 with TRBJ1-6; the D gene TCRdb calls, TRBD1, cannot be checked with no DNA. Looked up from germline, CDR1 is KGHSH and CDR2 is LQKENI. The CDR3 spans 15 residues.